Listed below are T cell receptor beta chains from one sample, sequenced in a study of T cell responses to AZD1222 COVID-19 vaccine. Produced via immunoSEQ multiplex PCR; TCRdb's table is partial and in-frame only. The repertoire has 150,000 to 180,000 clones, roughly nine tenths of them found once; the top ten carry about 19%. Sequencing used peripheral blood, obtained on day 0 of AZD1222 vaccination. The receptors come from an adult in good health. Both conserved end residues are part of each CDR3.

cdr3_length	v_call	j_call	cdr3_aa
15	TRBV27	TRBJ2-1	CASSKGLGAYNEQFF
13	TRBV28	TRBJ1-2	CASGAFVAGGYTF
10	TRBV29-1	TRBJ1-1	CSVRTPEAFF
15	TRBV7-2	TRBJ1-1	CASSPWTGWDTEAFF
17	TRBV6-2/TRBV6-3	TRBJ1-2	CASSYSHSSSSGYGYTF
16	TRBV7-9	TRBJ1-5	CASSLGLSGSNQPQHF
14	TRBV4-3	TRBJ1-1	CASSQDLGRAEAFF
11	TRBV20-1	TRBJ1-4	CRTGYGEKLFF
14	TRBV27	TRBJ1-5	CASSLLPGPQPQHF
14	TRBV7-2	TRBJ2-7	CASSLARVSYEQYF
12	TRBV5-1	TRBJ1-2	CASSLRGDGYTF
16	TRBV4-1	TRBJ1-4	CASSQERAGPNEKLFF
17	TRBV9	TRBJ2-1	CASTLGVAGPPYNEQFF
13	TRBV9	TRBJ1-6	CASRQNQNSPLHF
16	TRBV7-2	TRBJ2-3	CASSWPGLAGSDTQYF
13	TRBV24-1	TRBJ1-1	CATSDQGRREAFF
16	TRBV27	TRBJ1-6	CASSSGPGTGHSPLHF
13	TRBV7-7	TRBJ2-5	CASSPGTHETQYF
14	TRBV29-1	TRBJ1-1	CSGDSGGMNTEAFF
13	TRBV2	TRBJ1-4	CASSAEQDEKLFF
15	TRBV4-1	TRBJ1-5	CASSQLGGSNQPQHF
14	TRBV6-2/TRBV6-3	TRBJ2-1	CASSSGGSYNEQFF
14	TRBV3-1/TRBV3-2	TRBJ1-2	CASSPLRGSQGYTF
12	TRBV12-5	TRBJ1-1	CASGFQPAEAFF
15	TRBV6-5	TRBJ1-1	CASNKQGAQYTEAFF
13	TRBV7-3	TRBJ1-1	CASSWTANTEAFF
17	TRBV4-1	TRBJ2-3	CASSQEAAGGATDTQYF
15	TRBV25-1	TRBJ2-1	CASSESGGGQSEQFF
13	TRBV19	TRBJ1-1	CASLDRANTEAFF
15	TRBV9	TRBJ2-1	CASSVTGTSGHEQFF
16	TRBV6-5	TRBJ2-1	CASSYLGRANRNEQFF
15	TRBV12-5	TRBJ1-1	CASALTQGRNTEAFF
14	TRBV7-2	TRBJ1-5	CASSLGQGHQPQHF
13	TRBV29-1	TRBJ2-4	CSVERDPQDIQYF
12	TRBV18	TRBJ1-1	CASSPPLSEAFF
18	TRBV7-3	TRBJ1-2	CASSPLAQGGSIFGGYTF
13	TRBV7-3	TRBJ2-5	CASSAGKAETQYF
13	TRBV10-1	TRBJ1-3	CASGTGPGNTIYF
14	TRBV6-5	TRBJ1-1	CASRQGATHTEAFF
14	TRBV29-1	TRBJ2-7	CSVAMGQEDYEQYF
15	TRBV9	TRBJ1-6	CASSAETGGHSPLHF
15	TRBV3-1/TRBV3-2	TRBJ2-3	CASSSRLAGTDTQYF
13	TRBV11-2	TRBJ1-1	CASSLVTGTEAFF
13	TRBV20-1	TRBJ1-5	CSASGQAGQPQHF
19	TRBV6-2/TRBV6-3	TRBJ2-3	CASSGLAGGLTPRADTQYF
14	TRBV21-1	TRBJ2-3	CASRPGQETDTQYF
15	TRBV6-4	TRBJ2-3	CASSDSTGGADTQYF
17	TRBV30	TRBJ1-5	CAWSVSWTGNSNQPQHF
12	TRBV27	TRBJ1-6	CASSLAGSPLHF
16	TRBV4-1	TRBJ2-4	CASSQDRSRGENIQYF
15	TRBV27	TRBJ2-3	CASYPGTSGLRVQYF
13	TRBV28	TRBJ2-1	CASNGIFDDEQFF
14	TRBV7-9	TRBJ2-3	CASSLSLPPDTQYF
18	TRBV18	TRBJ2-2	CASSNLLLAIGNTGELFF
14	TRBV7-9	TRBJ1-2	CASSSPGLGYGYTF
15	TRBV11-1	TRBJ1-1	CASSPTRMTGMGAFF
14	TRBV2	TRBJ1-4	CASSGRTGNEKLFF
13	TRBV24-1	TRBJ2-2	CATDGSSTGELFF
14	TRBV7-9	TRBJ2-7	CASSPGAVIYEQYF
14	TRBV7-9	TRBJ2-3	CASSFRGLGDTQYF